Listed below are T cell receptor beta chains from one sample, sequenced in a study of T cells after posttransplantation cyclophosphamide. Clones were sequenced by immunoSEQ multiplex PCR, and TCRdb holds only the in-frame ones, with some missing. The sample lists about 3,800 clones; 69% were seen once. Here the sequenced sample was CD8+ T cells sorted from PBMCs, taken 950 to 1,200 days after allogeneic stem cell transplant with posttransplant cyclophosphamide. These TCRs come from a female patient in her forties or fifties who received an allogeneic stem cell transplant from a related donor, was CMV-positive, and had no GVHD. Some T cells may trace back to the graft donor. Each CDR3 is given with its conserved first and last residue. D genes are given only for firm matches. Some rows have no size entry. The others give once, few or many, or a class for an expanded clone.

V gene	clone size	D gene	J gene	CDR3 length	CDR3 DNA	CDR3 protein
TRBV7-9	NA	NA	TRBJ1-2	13	TGTGCCAGCACCCCGGGACAAATCTATGGCTACACCTTC	CASTPGQIYGYTF
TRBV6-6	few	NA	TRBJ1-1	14	TGTGCCAGCAGTTACGGAGGGTTTAGGACTGAAGCTTTCTTT	CASSYGGFRTEAFF
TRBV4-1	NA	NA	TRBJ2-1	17	TGCGCCAGCAGCCAAGACCGGTTAGATTTAGTCTTCAATGAGCAGTTCTTC	CASSQDRLDLVFNEQFF
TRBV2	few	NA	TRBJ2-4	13	TGTGCCAGCTTGCCCCGGGACAAAAACATTCAGTACTTC	CASLPRDKNIQYF
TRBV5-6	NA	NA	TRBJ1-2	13	TGTGCCAGCAGCTCCCAGGGTGGTGCGAGCGACACCTTC	CASSSQGGASDTF
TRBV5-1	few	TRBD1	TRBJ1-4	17	TGCGCCAGCAGCTGGGACAGGGTTGATCCAACTAATGAAAAACTGTTTTTT	CASSWDRVDPTNEKLFF
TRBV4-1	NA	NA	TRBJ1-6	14	TGCGCCAGCAGTCTCGACAGAGATAATTCCCCCCTCCACTTT	CASSLDRDNSPLHF
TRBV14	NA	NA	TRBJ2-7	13	TGTGCCAGCAGCCAGGCGGATTACTACGAGCAGTACTTC	CASSQADYYEQYF
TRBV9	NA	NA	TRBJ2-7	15	TGTGCCAGCATTTTCAGGCAGGGGACGGCCTACGAGCAGTACTTC	CASIFRQGTAYEQYF
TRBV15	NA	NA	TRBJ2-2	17	TGTGCCACCAGCAGGGCTACAGGGTCGGGACGGACCGGGGAGCTGTTTTTT	CATSRATGSGRTGELFF
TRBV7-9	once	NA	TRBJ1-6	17	TGTGCCAGCAGCCCGCTGACATCCAGCTCCTATAATTCACCCCTCCACTTT	CASSPLTSSSYNSPLHF
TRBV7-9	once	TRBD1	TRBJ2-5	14	TGTGCCAGCAGCACTCTTGACAGGGAAGAGACCCAGTACTTC	CASSTLDREETQYF
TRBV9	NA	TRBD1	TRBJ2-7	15	TGTGCCAGCAGTATCAAACAGGGGACGGCCTACGAGCAGTACTTC	CASSIKQGTAYEQYF
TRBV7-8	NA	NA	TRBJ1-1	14	TGTGCCAGCAGCTTAGGTCGGGGGATGACTGAAGCTTTCTTT	CASSLGRGMTEAFF
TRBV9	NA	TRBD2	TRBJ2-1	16	TGTGCCAGCAGCACCCGGACTAGCGGGGTGCGGAATGAGCAGTTCTTC	CASSTRTSGVRNEQFF
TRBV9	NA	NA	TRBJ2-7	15	TGTGCCAGCTTTATCGAGCAGGGGACGGCATACGAGCAGTACTTC	CASFIEQGTAYEQYF
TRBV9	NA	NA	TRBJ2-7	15	TGTGCCATTAGCTTCAAGCAGAAGACGGCATACGAGCAGTACTTC	CAISFKQKTAYEQYF
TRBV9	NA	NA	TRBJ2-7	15	TGTGTTTTTTGTTTCAAGCAGGGGACGGCATACGAGCAGTACTTC	CVFCFKQGTAYEQYF
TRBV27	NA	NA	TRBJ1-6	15	TGTGCCAGCTCCCCCCAGGGTCCAGTTAATTCACCCCTCCACTTT	CASSPQGPVNSPLHF
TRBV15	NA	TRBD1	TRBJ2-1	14	TGTGCCACCAGCAGGGGGACAGGGGACAATGAGCAGTTCTTC	CATSRGTGDNEQFF
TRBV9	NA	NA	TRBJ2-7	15	TGTGCCTGCATTTTCAGGCAGGGGACGGCCTACGAGCAGTACTTC	CACIFRQGTAYEQYF
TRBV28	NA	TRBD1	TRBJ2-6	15	TGTGCCAGCAGTTCGACAGGGTCTGGGGCCAACGTCCTGACTTTC	CASSSTGSGANVLTF
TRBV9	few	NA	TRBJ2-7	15	TGTGCCAGCTTTATCAAGCAGGGGACGGCATACGAGCAGTACTTC	CASFIKQGTAYEQYF
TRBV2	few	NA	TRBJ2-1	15	TGTGCCAGCAGTGGAGGGGGTCTATCCTACAATGAGCAGTTCTTC	CASSGGGLSYNEQFF
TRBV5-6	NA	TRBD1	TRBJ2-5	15	TGTGCCAGCAGCTTGATCCGACAGGGAAAGGAGACCCAGTACTTC	CASSLIRQGKETQYF